A single sample gave rise to the 14 T cell receptor beta chains below, sequenced in a study of cytomegalovirus exposure and HLA in healthy donors. It was with 60 Vbeta and 13 Jbeta primers that the PCR ran. Profiled with immunoSEQ multiplex PCR; TCRdb holds only in-frame clones, not every one. The sample has roughly 100,000 clones; 65% to 90% are singletons. Sequenced sample: PBMCs. The receptors originated from a man aged 25-40 years in good health and CMV-seropositive.

This rearrangement joins TRBV19 to TRBJ1-1; 10 bases line up with TRBD1. Germline assignment: CDR1 LNHDA and CDR2 SQIVND (reference sequence). This CDR3 region has 14 residues. J gave up 4 bases and V 5 bases, and 4 bases lay outside the gene matches. The CDR3, as DNA: TGTGCCAGTAGTCCCCGGGACAGGGGCACTGAAGCTTTCTTT. Residues: CASSPRDRGTEAFF.

The chain employs TRBV7-2 and TRBJ2-6; no definite D call. This CDR3 spans 15 amino acids. Germline V gene sequence: CDR1 SGHTA, CDR2 FQGNSA. The V end was cut by 2 bases, the J end by 1 base, with 6 bases between. This CDR3 is CASSLIPSGANVLTF. The CDR3 DNA reads as TGTGCCAGCAGCTTAATCCCTTCTGGGGCCAACGTCCTGACTTTC.

The chain links TRBV18 to TRBJ2-4; 8 bases agree with TRBD2. CDR1 is KGHSH and CDR2 is LQKENI in the germline V gene. V shed 1 base, J shed 8 bases, and the junction held 7 bases outside the gene matches. The CDR3 has 15 residues. The DNA of the CDR3 is TGTGCCAGCTCACCACAGGCTAGCGGGTCCGACATTCAGTACTTC. This gives the protein CASSPQASGSDIQYF. The entire variable domain, with the rest obtained from reference TRBV18 and TRBJ2-4, is as follows: NAGVMQNPRHLVRRRGQEARLRCSPMKGHSHVYWYRQLPEEGLKFMVYLQKENIIDESGMPKERFSAEFPKEGPSILRIQQVVRGDSAAYFCASSPQASGSDIQYFGAGTRLSVL.

The J gene is TRBJ2-1, the V gene TRBV5-1, with 9 bases lining up with TRBD2. The CDR3 totals 14 residues. V gave up 6 bases and J gave up 6 bases; unmatched junction bases: 7. Germline V gives CDR1 SGHRS, CDR2 YFSETQ. The CDR3 sequence is CASKGGGAINEQFF. In DNA form, the CDR3 reads TGCGCCAGCAAGGGCGGGGGGGCCATCAATGAGCAGTTCTTC. Together with reference TRBV5-1 and TRBJ2-1, the CDR3 gives the full variable domain: KAGVTQTPRYLIKTRGQQVTLSCSPISGHRSVSWYQQTPGQGLQFLFEYFSETQRNKGNFPGRFSGRQFSNSRSEMNVSTLELGDSALYLCASKGGGAINEQFFGPGTRLTVL.

This chain uses TRBV5-1 with TRBJ2-5, with a possible D match to TRBD2 (7 bases). The CDR3 spans 14 residues. V was trimmed by 4 bases and J by 5 bases, leaving 15 bases between them. Germline-derived CDR1 and CDR2 are SGHRS and YFSETQ. CDR3: CASSRGVRGETQYF. The CDR3 DNA is TGCGCCAGCAGCAGGGGGGTGCGGGGGGAGACCCAGTACTTC.

Comments on this clone: A far larger clone is just one base off, so this is likely a read error. The missing conserved phenylalanine or tryptophan at the end of this CDR3 makes a read error likely. This chain connects TRBV5-6 to TRBJ1-2; D perhaps matches TRBD1 (6 bases). CDR3 length: 12 residues. The germline V gene has CDR1 SGHDT and CDR2 YYEEEE. V was trimmed by 3 bases and J by 8 bases, leaving 11 bases between them. The CDR3 loop is CASSWQGTGYTL. The CDR3 nucleotides read TGTGCCAGCAGCTGGCAGGGGACGGGCTACACCCTC.

V usage is TRBV19 and J usage is TRBJ1-1; the D is unclear. The CDR3 is 14 residues long. The V end lost 3 bases, the J end lost 4 bases, and 12 bases lay between the germline ends. Germline-derived CDR1 and CDR2 are LNHDA and SQIVND (reference sequence). CDR3 sequence (DNA): TGTGCCAGTAGTATGGCGGGTGGGGTCACTGAAGCTTTCTTT. It yields the protein CASSMAGGVTEAFF.

The V gene is TRBV7-2, the J gene TRBJ2-6; D unclear. Germline CDR1 reads SGHTA; CDR2 reads FQGNSA. The CDR3 runs 14 residues. The V and J ends lost 8 bases and 2 bases respectively, with 10 bases between them. The CDR3 sequence is CASAILPGANVLTF. Here the CDR3 DNA reads TGTGCCAGCGCCATACTCCCTGGGGCCAACGTCCTGACTTTC.

The count of this clone is one. This chain links TRBV7-3 with TRBJ1-2; 8 bases are shared with TRBD1. The CDR3 loop spans 15 amino acids. Trimming removed 0 bases from V and 8 bases from J; junction bases left unmatched: 8. The germline CDR1 and CDR2 sequences are SGHTA and FQGTGA. The CDR3 loop reads CASSLTGTGQGGYTF. CDR3 nucleotides: TGTGCCAGCAGCTTAACCGGGACAGGCCAGGGCGGCTACACCTTC.

The gene calls are TRBV29-1 and TRBJ1-4; TRBD1 aligns across 7 bases. Germline CDR1 SQVTM, CDR2 ANQGSEA. This CDR3 comprises 13 residues. Trimming at V came to 6 bases and at J to 2 bases, leaving 3 bases not matched to a gene. In DNA form, the CDR3 reads TGCAGCGTCGGGGGACAGACTAATGAAAAACTGTTTTTT. Translating gives CSVGGQTNEKLFF.

The rearrangement links TRBV4-1 to TRBJ2-7; 7 nucleotides match TRBD1. This CDR3 spans 15 amino acids. J lost 0 bases, V lost 1 base, and 3 bases had no gene match. The germline gives CDR1 MGHRA, CDR2 YSYEKL. CDR3 bases: TGCGCCAGCAGCCAAGGAACAGGGGTCTCCTACGAGCAGTACTTC. Translating it yields CASSQGTGVSYEQYF.

This chain uses TRBV30 with TRBJ2-5, with D possibly matching TRBD2 (7 bases). The DNA end is a closer match to TRBJ2-7, so the J assignment may be wrong. From germline, CDR1 is GTSNPN and CDR2 SVGIG (reference sequence). This CDR3 has 14 amino acids. The DNA of the CDR3 is TGTGCCTGGAGTGTAGCGGGGACATCCTACGAGCAGTACTTC. It is translated as CAWSVAGTSYEQYF.

V and J are TRBV9 and TRBJ1-3, with 8 bases fitting TRBD1. CDR3 length: 15 amino acids. The germline CDR1 and CDR2 sequences are SGDLS and YYNGEE. J lost 4 bases, V lost 3 bases, and 6 bases had no gene match. The CDR3: CASSAGQGRGNTIYF. In DNA form, the CDR3 reads TGTGCCAGCAGCGCCGGACAGGGCCGGGGAAACACCATATATTTT.

The genes are TRBV5-1 and TRBJ2-1; 7 bases line up with TRBD1. Losses at the gene ends were 0 bases for V and 4 bases for J; bases not matched to a gene: 1. Germline CDR1 is SGHRS and CDR2 is YFSETQ. This CDR3 has 14 residues. The CDR3 reads CASSLDRGYNEQFF. CDR3 DNA sequence: TGCGCCAGCAGCTTGGACAGGGGATACAATGAGCAGTTCTTC.